The 14 T cell receptor beta chains given below trace back to one sample, sequenced in a study of blood T cell repertoires in COVID-19. Assay: immunoSEQ multiplex PCR; the TCRdb copy retains only in-frame clones and omits some. The sample shows 250,000 or so clones, more than 75% of them seen only once. Material for sequencing was PBMCs or T cells enriched from blood (not recorded which). These receptors were taken from a woman aged 45-59 years who had recovered from COVID-19.

The chain is built from TRBV9 and TRBJ2-3, with D perhaps matching TRBD2 (5 bases). Germline CDR1 reads SGDLS; CDR2 reads YYNGEE. The V end was cut by 0 bases, the J end by 2 bases, with 13 bases between. The CDR3 runs 16 residues. The CDR3 DNA reads as TGTGCCAGCAGCGTAGGGGTGGGAGAGACCACAGATACGCAGTATTTT. It encodes CASSVGVGETTDTQYF. Filled out from reference TRBV9 and TRBJ2-3, the complete variable domain reads DSGVTQTPKHLITATGQRVTLRCSPRSGDLSVYWYQQSLDQGLQFLIQYYNGEERAKGNILERFSAQQFPDLHSELNLSSLELGDSALYFCASSVGVGETTDTQYFGPGTRLTVL.

The chain has TRBV24-1 and TRBJ2-3; maybe TRBD2 (6 bases). Trimming stripped 3 bases from V and 6 bases from J, with 12 bases between. Germline V lookup: CDR1 KGHDR, CDR2 SFDVKD. This CDR3 spans 14 amino acids. The CDR3 reads CATSDPGSGDTQYF. CDR3 sequence (DNA): TGTGCCACCAGTGATCCCGGCAGCGGGGATACGCAGTATTTT.

This chain connects TRBV6-5 to TRBJ1-1; 9 bases agree with TRBD1. This CDR3 region has 15 residues. Trimming cost V 4 bases and J 6 bases; bases outside gene matches: 9. Germline assignment: CDR1 MNHEY and CDR2 SVGAGI. CDR3 residues: CASSSRTGGQSEAFF. CDR3 sequence (DNA): TGTGCCAGCAGTTCCCGAACAGGGGGCCAATCTGAAGCTTTCTTT.

The chain links TRBV14 to TRBJ1-2; D may be TRBD1 (6 bases). Germline V lookup: CDR1 SGHDN, CDR2 FVKESK. V was trimmed by 4 bases and J by 4 bases, leaving 10 bases between them. This CDR3 comprises 13 residues. Here the CDR3 DNA reads TGTGCCAGCAGCCCAACGACAGGCTATGGCTACACCTTC. As protein: CASSPTTGYGYTF.

The rearrangement links TRBV6-4 to TRBJ2-1; 9 nucleotides align to TRBD1. J gave up 16 bases and V 4 bases, and 5 bases lay outside the gene matches. Looked up from germline, CDR1 is MRHNA and CDR2 is SNTAGT. This CDR3 region has 11 residues. CDR3: CASSAGTGIFF. In DNA form, the CDR3 reads TGTGCCAGCAGTGCCGGGACAGGGATTTTCTTC.

The chain carries TRBV9 and TRBJ1-2; 7 nucleotides match TRBD1. This CDR3 contains 14 residues. Unmatched junction bases numbered 11, after V lost 4 bases and J lost 8 bases. Germline V gene lookup returns CDR1 SGDLS and CDR2 YYNGEE. The CDR3 is CASSPQPTGMGYTF. CDR3 DNA sequence: TGTGCCAGCAGCCCCCAGCCGACAGGGATGGGCTACACCTTC.

This clone was detected a few times. This sequence joins TRBV2 and TRBJ2-2; 13 bases line up with TRBD2. CDR1 is SNHLY and CDR2 is FYNNEI in the germline V gene. Trimming took 2 bases from V and 0 from J; bases not matched to a gene: 3. The CDR3 spans 18 residues. This chain's CDR3 is CASSELGTSGTNTGELFF. The CDR3 region has the DNA TGTGCCAGCAGTGAACTTGGGACTAGCGGGACGAACACCGGGGAGCTGTTTTTT.

The chain links TRBV6-1 to TRBJ1-5; a possible D gene is TRBD1 (5 bases). Germline CDR1 reads MNHNS; CDR2 reads SASEGT. V lost 3 bases to trimming and J lost 6 bases, with 12 bases between them. This CDR3 is built from 14 residues. CDR3 DNA: TGTGCCAGCAGTGAGGGACCGGGGGGTCAGCCCCAGCATTTT. The encoded protein is CASSEGPGGQPQHF.

A few counts support this clone. This same CDR3 is encoded by further DNA sequences in the sample. The chain is built from TRBV6-5 and TRBJ1-1; weak D call: TRBD1 (5 bases). Germline loops: CDR1 MNHEY, CDR2 SVGAGI. This CDR3 contains 14 residues. V shed 0 bases and J shed 1 base, with 6 bases lying between them. The CDR3 is CASSYSRGNTEAFF. The CDR3 DNA follows: TGTGCCAGCAGTTACTCTAGGGGGAACACTGAAGCTTTCTTT.

This rearrangement joins TRBV18 to TRBJ1-6; D is possibly TRBD1 (5 bases). V lost 6 bases, J lost 7 bases, and 16 bases lay in between. Germline lookup yields CDR1 KGHSH and CDR2 LQKENI. The CDR3 spans 15 residues. The CDR3 is CASSQAGRGNSPLHF. CDR3 bases: TGTGCCAGCTCGCAAGCTGGGAGGGGAAATTCACCCCTCCACTTT.

V usage is TRBV27 and J usage is TRBJ1-5; no reliable D call. Germline V gene sequence: CDR1 MNHEY, CDR2 SMNVEV (reference sequence). Trimming took 1 base from V and 0 from J, leaving 7 bases between them. This CDR3 has 15 amino acids. The CDR3 sequence is CASSLYEGSNQPQHF. CDR3 DNA sequence: TGTGCCAGCAGTTTATATGAGGGTAGCAATCAGCCCCAGCATTTT.

The rearrangement links TRBV28 to TRBJ2-7; tentatively, D is TRBD1 (5 bases). There are 14 residues in the CDR3. Trimming stripped 6 bases from V and 1 base from J, with 13 bases between. Per germline, CDR1 MDHEN and CDR2 SYDVKM. CDR3 sequence: CASSRTGESYEQYF. The CDR3 region has the DNA TGTGCCAGCAGCCGTACAGGAGAATCCTACGAGCAGTACTTC.

The CDR3 coding sequence is TGTGCCAGCAGTTGGGTCGCCAGGGAAATTCAGCCCCAGCATTTT. Translation gives CASSWVAREIQPQHF. The rearrangement links TRBV6-2 or TRBV6-3 to TRBJ1-5; TRBD1 might be the D (5 bases). The CDR3 is 15 amino acids. Trimming took 4 bases from V and 6 from J, leaving 16 bases between them. Germline CDR1 is MNHEY and CDR2 is SVGEGT.

The chain links TRBV30 to TRBJ1-5; the match to TRBD1 covers 7 bases. V lost 1 base and J lost 7; bases outside the gene matches: 4. Germline CDR1 GTSNPN, CDR2 SVGIG (reference sequence). The length of the CDR3 is 13 residues. The CDR3 DNA sequence: TGTGCCTGGAGTGACAGGGGTGGCCAGCCCCAGCATTTT. Amino acid sequence: CAWSDRGGQPQHF.